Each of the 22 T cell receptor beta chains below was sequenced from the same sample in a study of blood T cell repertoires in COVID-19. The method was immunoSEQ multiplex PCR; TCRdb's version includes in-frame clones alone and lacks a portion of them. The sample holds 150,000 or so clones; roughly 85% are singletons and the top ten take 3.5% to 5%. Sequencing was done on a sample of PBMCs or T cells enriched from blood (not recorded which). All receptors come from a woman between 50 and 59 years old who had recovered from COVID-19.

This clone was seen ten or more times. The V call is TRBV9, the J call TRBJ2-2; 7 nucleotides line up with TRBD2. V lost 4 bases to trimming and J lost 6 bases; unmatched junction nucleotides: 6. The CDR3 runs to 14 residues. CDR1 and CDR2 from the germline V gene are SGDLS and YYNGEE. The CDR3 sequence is CASSLGLVPGELFF. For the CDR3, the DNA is TGTGCCAGCAGCCTCGGACTAGTTCCCGGGGAGCTGTTTTTT.

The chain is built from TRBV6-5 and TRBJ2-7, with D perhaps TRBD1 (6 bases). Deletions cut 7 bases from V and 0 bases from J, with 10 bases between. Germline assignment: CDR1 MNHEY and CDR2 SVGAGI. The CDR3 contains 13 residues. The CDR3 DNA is TGTGCCAGCATGAGGGGGAGCTCCTACGAGCAGTACGTC. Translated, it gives CASMRGSSYEQYV.

CDR3 in amino acids: CASSLDVVPRFF. The CDR3 DNA follows: TGCGCCAGCAGCTTGGACGTGGTCCCCAGGTTCTTC. The chain has TRBV5-1 and TRBJ2-1; no firm D call. CDR3 length: 12 amino acids. With 0 bases removed from V and 15 bases from J, the gap between germline ends came to 13 bases. The germline V gene has CDR1 SGHRS and CDR2 YFSETQ.

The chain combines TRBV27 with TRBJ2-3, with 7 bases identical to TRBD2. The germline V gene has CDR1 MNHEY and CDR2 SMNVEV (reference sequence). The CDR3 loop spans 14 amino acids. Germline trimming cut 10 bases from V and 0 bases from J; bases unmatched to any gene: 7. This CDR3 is CATSGRASTDTQYF. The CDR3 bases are TGTGCCACGTCGGGGAGGGCTAGCACAGATACGCAGTATTTT.

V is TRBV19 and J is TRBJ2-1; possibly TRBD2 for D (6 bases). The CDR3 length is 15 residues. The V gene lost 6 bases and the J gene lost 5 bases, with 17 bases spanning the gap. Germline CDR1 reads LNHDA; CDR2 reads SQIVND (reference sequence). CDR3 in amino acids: CASSPSGSFHNEQFF. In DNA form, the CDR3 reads TGTGCCAGTAGCCCCTCCGGGAGCTTCCACAATGAGCAGTTCTTC.

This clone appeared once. The CDR3: CASSRGQGANSYNEQFF. In DNA form, the CDR3 reads TGCGCCAGCAGCAGGGGACAGGGGGCGAATTCTTACAATGAGCAGTTCTTC. V is TRBV5-1 and J is TRBJ2-1; 12 bases align to TRBD1. Germline V CDR1 and CDR2: SGHRS, YFSETQ. After removal of 4 bases from V and 4 bases from J, the junction contained 9 bases not matched to a gene. The CDR3 has 17 residues.

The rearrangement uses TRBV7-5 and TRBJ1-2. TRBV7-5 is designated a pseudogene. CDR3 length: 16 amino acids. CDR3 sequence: CARSLIRGARSYGYTF. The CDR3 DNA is TGTGCCAGAAGCTTAATACGGGGGGCTAGGAGCTATGGCTACACCTTC.

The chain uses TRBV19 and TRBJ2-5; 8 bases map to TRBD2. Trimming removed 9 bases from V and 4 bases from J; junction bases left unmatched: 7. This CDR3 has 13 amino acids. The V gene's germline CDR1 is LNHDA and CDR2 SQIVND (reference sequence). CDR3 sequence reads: CASKGLGRETQYF. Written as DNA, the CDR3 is TGTGCCAGCAAGGGACTAGGTAGAGAGACCCAGTACTTC. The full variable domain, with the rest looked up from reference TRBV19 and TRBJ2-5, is DGGITQSPKYLFRKEGQNVTLSCEQNLNHDAMYWYRQDPGQGLRLIYYSQIVNDFQKGDIAEGYSVSREKKESFPLTVTSAQKNPTAFYLCASKGLGRETQYFGPGTRLLVL.

Written as DNA, the CDR3 is TGCAGCGCTCGGGAACAAATGAACACTGAAGCTTTCTTT. Its translation: CSAREQMNTEAFF. The chain has TRBV29-1 and TRBJ1-1, with D hard to call. The germline CDR1 and CDR2 sequences are SQVTM and ANQGSEA. V lost 7 bases and J 0 bases, leaving 12 bases between the germline ends. The CDR3 has 13 residues.

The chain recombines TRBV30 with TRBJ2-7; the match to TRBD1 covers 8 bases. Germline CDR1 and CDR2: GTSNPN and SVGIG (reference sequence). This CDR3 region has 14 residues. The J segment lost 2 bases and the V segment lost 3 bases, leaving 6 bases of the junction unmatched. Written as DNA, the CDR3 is TGTGCCTGGAGCCCCGGGACAGGAACCTACGAGCAGTACGTC. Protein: CAWSPGTGTYEQYV.

CDR3 residues: CASSPQRPPTDEQFF. In nucleotides, the CDR3 is TGTGCCAGCAGCCCTCAGCGACCCCCCACCGATGAGCAGTTCTTC. The chain combines TRBV11-2 with TRBJ2-1; D uncertain. The CDR3 runs to 15 residues. Trimming pared 5 bases from V and 8 bases from J, leaving 19 bases between. Germline lookup yields CDR1 SGHAT and CDR2 FQNNGV.

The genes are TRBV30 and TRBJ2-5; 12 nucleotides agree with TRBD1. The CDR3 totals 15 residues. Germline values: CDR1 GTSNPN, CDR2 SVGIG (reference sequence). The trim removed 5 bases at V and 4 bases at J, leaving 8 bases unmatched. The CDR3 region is CAWGAGTGGGETQYF. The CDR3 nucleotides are TGTGCCTGGGGGGCAGGGACAGGGGGCGGAGAGACCCAGTACTTC.

The CDR3 reads CASSVVAENSPLHF. The CDR3 nucleotides read TGTGCCAGCAGCGTAGTGGCAGAAAATTCACCCCTCCACTTT. V gene TRBV9 combines with J gene TRBJ1-6; D remains ambiguous. CDR1 and CDR2 from the germline V gene are SGDLS and YYNGEE. V was clipped by 0 bases and J by 7 bases, with 8 bases between them. This CDR3 has 14 residues.

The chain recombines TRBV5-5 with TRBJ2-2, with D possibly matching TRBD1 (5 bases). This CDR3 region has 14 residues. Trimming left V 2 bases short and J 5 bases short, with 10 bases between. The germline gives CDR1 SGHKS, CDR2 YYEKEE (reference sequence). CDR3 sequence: CASSFGAGTGELFF. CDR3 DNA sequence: TGTGCCAGCAGCTTTGGGGCAGGGACCGGGGAGCTGTTTTTT.

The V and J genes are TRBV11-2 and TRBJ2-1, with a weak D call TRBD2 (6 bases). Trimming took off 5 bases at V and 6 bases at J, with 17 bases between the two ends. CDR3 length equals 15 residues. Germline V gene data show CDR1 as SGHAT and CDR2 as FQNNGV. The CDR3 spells CASSPGASVSNEQFF. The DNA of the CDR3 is TGTGCCAGCAGCCCCGGGGCTAGCGTAAGCAATGAGCAGTTCTTC. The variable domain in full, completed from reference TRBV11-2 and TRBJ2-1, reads EAGVAQSPRYKIIEKRQSVAFWCNPISGHATLYWYQQILGQGPKLLIQFQNNGVVDDSQLPKDRFSAERLKGVDSTLKIQPAKLEDSAVYLCASSPGASVSNEQFFGPGTRLTVL.

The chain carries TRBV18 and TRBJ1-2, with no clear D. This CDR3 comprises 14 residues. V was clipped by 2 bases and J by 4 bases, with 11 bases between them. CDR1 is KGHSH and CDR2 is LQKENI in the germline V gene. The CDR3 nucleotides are TGTGCCAGCTCACCATCCGCGAACCGCTATGGCTACACCTTC. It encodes CASSPSANRYGYTF.

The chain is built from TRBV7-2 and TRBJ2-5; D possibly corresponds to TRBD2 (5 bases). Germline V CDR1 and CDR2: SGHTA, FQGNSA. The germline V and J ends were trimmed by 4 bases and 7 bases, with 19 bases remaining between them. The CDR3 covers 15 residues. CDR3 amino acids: CASSYPGEPVGTQYF. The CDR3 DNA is TGTGCCAGCAGCTACCCCGGGGAGCCCGTTGGGACCCAGTACTTC. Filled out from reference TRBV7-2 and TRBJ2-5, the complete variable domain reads GAGVSQSPSNKVTEKGKDVELRCDPISGHTALYWYRQSLGQGLEFLIYFQGNSAPDKSGLPSDRFSAERTGGSVSTLTIQRTQQEDSAVYLCASSYPGEPVGTQYFGPGTRLLVL.

The DNA of the CDR3 is TGTGCCAGTAGGGTTCAAGCACGAAATGAGCAGTTCTTC. Its translation is CASRVQARNEQFF. V is TRBV19 and J is TRBJ2-1; D is undetermined. V was pared by 6 bases and J by 7 bases, with 13 bases between. Germline-derived CDR1 and CDR2 are LNHDA and SQIVND (reference sequence). This CDR3 contains 13 residues.

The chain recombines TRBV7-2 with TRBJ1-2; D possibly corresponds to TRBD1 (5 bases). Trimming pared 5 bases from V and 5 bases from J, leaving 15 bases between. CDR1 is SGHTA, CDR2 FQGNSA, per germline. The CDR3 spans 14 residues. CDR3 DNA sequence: TGTGCCAGCAGCCCACATTTTGGGGCGTATGGCTACACCTTC. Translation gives CASSPHFGAYGYTF.

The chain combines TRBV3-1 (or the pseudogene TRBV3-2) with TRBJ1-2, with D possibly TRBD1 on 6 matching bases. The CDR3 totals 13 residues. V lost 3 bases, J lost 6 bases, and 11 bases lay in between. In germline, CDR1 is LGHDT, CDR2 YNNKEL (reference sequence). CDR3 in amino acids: CASSHNRVDGYTF. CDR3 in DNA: TGTGCCAGCAGCCACAACAGGGTGGATGGCTACACCTTC.

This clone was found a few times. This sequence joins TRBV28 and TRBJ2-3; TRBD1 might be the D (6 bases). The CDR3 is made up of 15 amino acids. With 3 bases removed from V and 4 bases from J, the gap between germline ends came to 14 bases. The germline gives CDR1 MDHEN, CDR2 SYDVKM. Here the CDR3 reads CASSLRGSASDTQYF. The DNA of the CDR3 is TGTGCCAGCAGTTTGAGGGGGTCCGCCTCAGATACGCAGTATTTT.

The CDR3: CASSPYRGGEKLFF. Written as DNA, the CDR3 is TGCGCCAGCAGCCCCTACAGGGGCGGTGAAAAACTGTTTTTT. The chain couples TRBV5-1 to TRBJ1-4, with 7 bases aligning to TRBD1. Trimming took 4 bases from V and 7 from J; bases not matched to a gene: 7. The CDR3 is 14 residues long. Per the germline V gene, CDR1 is SGHRS and CDR2 is YFSETQ.